This T cell receptor (beta chain) was obtained from a study of Graves' ophthalmopathy and Graves' hyperthyroidism. Study conclusions and caveats: The model's prediction of ophthalmopathy progression had 70.59% sensitivity and around 72% specificity.

V was clipped by 2 bases and J by 16 bases; unmatched bases: 5. The CDR3 spans 13 residues. Germline V gives CDR1 MGHRA, CDR2 YSYEKL. RNA transcripts yielded amplified TCR beta CDR3 regions. The first round was an RT-PCR with HTBI primers, and the second round was a multiplex PCR. TCRdb used MiXCR to reprocess the multiplex PCR reads, holding one entry per CDR3 protein. The sample yields 23,000 or so distinct CDR3 sequences, nearly 50% seen once. This clonotype was observed at least ten times. Its matching antigen is unknown. The sequenced material came from peripheral blood. The receptor was derived from an adult woman with stable Graves' hyperthyroidism. V is TRBV4-1 and J is TRBJ2-1, with 13 bases matching TRBD2. The CDR3 here is CASSQQGLAGKFF. CDR3 DNA sequence: TGCGCCAGCAGCCAACAGGGACTAGCGGGAAAATTCTTC.